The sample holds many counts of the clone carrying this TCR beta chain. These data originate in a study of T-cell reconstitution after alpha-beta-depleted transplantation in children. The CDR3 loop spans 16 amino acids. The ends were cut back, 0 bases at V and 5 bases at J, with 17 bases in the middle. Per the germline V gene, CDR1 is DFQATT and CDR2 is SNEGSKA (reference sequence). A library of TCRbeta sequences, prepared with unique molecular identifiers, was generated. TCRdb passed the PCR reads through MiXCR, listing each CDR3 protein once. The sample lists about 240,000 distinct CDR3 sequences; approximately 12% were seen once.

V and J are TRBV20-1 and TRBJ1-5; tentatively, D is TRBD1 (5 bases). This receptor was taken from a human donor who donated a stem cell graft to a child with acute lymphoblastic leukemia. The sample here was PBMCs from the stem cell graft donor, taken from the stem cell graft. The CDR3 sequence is CSARDRKVTVDQPQHF. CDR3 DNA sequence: TGCAGTGCTAGAGATCGAAAAGTGACAGTAGATCAGCCCCAGCATTTT.